Sequencing of this TCR beta chain was carried out in a study of T cell responses to AZD1222 COVID-19 vaccine. In the case of this clone: What it recognizes is unknown.

Profiled with immunoSEQ multiplex PCR; TCRdb holds only in-frame clones, not every one. This sample has hundreds of thousands of clones, with roughly 91% found just once. The study, taken as a whole, reports: Nearly half of spike-specific TCRs reportedly target unmutated variant regions. Only after the peak T cell response were repertoires sampled.

Germline V lookup: CDR1 MNHEY, CDR2 SMNVEV (reference sequence). CDR3 length: 18 residues. The junction had 13 bases not matched to a gene; V was cut back by 6 bases and J by 2 bases. The sample here was peripheral blood, taken on day 0 of MenACWY control vaccination. This rearrangement joins TRBV27 to TRBJ1-4, with 9 bases matching TRBD1. This receptor was obtained from an adult in good health. The CDR3 DNA follows: TGTGCCAGCAGCGACGGACAGGGGACATTTTCTACTAATGAAAAACTGTTTTTT. Translating gives CASSDGQGTFSTNEKLFF.